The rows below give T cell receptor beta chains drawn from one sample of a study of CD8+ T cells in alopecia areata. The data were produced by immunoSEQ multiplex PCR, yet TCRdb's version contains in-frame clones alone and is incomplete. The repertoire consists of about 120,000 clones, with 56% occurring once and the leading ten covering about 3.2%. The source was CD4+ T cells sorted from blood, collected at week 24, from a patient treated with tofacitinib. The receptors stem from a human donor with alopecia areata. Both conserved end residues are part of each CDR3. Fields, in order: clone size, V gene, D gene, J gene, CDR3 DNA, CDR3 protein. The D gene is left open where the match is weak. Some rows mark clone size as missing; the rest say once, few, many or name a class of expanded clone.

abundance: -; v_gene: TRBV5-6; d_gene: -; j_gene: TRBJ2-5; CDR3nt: TGTGCCAGCAGCTTGGGTCTGAGCAATGTAGAGACCCAGTACTTC; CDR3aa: CASSLGLSNVETQYF
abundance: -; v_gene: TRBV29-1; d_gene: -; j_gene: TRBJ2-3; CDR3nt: TGCAGCGTTGGGGTTACAGATACGCAGTATTTT; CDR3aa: CSVGVTDTQYF
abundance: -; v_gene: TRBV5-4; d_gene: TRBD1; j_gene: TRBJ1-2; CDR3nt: TGTGCCAGCAGCTCCGGACAGGGTTATGGCTACACCTTC; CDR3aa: CASSSGQGYGYTF
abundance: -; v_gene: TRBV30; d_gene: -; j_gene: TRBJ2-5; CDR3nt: TGTGCCTGGAGGTTAGAGGGACTGTCGGAGACCCAGTACTTC; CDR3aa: CAWRLEGLSETQYF
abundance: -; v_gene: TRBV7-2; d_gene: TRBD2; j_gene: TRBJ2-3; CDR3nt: TGTGCCAGCAGCTTACTCGGGGGGGCGGTAGATACGCAGTATTTT; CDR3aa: CASSLLGGAVDTQYF
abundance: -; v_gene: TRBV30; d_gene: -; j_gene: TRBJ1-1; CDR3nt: TGTGCCTGGAGTGTAGGGGGGGAAGCTTTCTTT; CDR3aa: CAWSVGGEAFF
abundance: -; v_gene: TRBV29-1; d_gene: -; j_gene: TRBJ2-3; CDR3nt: TGCAGCGTTGGAGGGATTACAGATACGCAGTATTTT; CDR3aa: CSVGGITDTQYF
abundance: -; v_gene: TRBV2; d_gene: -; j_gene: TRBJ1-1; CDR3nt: TGTGCCAGCAGCGCGGACACCCACACTGAAGCTTTCTTT; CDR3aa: CASSADTHTEAFF
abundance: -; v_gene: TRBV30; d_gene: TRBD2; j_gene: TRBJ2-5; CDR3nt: TGTGCCTGGAGGAAACTAGCGGGGGGGTTTTCGAGAGAGACCCAGTACTTC; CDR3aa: CAWRKLAGGFSRETQYF
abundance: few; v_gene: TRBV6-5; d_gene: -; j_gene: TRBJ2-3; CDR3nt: TGTGCCAGCAGTTACTCGACAGGGAGGGCAGATACGCAGTATTTT; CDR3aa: CASSYSTGRADTQYF
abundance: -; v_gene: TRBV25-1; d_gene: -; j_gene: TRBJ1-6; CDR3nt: TGTGCCAGCAGTTGGGAGGGAGAGGGGAGCCTCCACTTT; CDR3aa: CASSWEGEGSLHF
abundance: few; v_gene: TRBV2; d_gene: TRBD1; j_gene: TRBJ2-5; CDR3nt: TGTGCCAGCAGTCCCCGGACAGGGGGAGAGACCCAGTACTTC; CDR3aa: CASSPRTGGETQYF
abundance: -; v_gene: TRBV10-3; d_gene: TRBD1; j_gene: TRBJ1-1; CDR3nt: TGTGCCATCAGGCGACAGGGGGACGCGAACACTGAAGCTTTCTTT; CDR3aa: CAIRRQGDANTEAFF
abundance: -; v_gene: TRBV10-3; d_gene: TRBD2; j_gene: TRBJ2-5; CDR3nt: TGTGCCATCGCTCTAGCGGGGGAAGAGACCCAGTACTTC; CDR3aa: CAIALAGEETQYF
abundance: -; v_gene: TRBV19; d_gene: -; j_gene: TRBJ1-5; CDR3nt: TGTGCCAGTAGTATACGGGACGTGAGCAATCAGCCCCAGCATTTT; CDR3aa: CASSIRDVSNQPQHF
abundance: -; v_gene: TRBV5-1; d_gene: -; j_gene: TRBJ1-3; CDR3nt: TGCGCCAGCAGCTCAGGGAGCTCTGGAAACACCATATATTTT; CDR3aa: CASSSGSSGNTIYF
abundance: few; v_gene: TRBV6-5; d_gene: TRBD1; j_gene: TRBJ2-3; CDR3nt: TGTGCCAGCAGCGACAGGGGAAGCACAGATACGCAGTATTTT; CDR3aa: CASSDRGSTDTQYF
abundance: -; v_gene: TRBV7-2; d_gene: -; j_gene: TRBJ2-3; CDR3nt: TGTGCCAGCAGCTCCCTGATGGGGGGGCCTGGAGATACGCAGTATTTT; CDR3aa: CASSSLMGGPGDTQYF
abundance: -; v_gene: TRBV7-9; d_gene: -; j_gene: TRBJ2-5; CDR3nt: TGTGCCAGCAGCTTAGCTGGTGGGGAGACCCAGTACTTC; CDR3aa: CASSLAGGETQYF
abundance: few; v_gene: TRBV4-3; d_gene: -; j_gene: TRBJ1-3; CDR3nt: TGCGCCAGCAGCCAAGAACAGGGAAACACCATATATTTT; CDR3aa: CASSQEQGNTIYF
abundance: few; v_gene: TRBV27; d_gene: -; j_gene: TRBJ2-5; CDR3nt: TGTGCCAGCGTCAGCCACCAAGAGACCCAGTACTTC; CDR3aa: CASVSHQETQYF
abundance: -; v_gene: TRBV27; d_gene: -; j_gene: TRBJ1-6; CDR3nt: TGTGCCAGCAGTTTAGCAATGCGGTCTGGATCAGGTTCACCCCTCCACTTT; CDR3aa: CASSLAMRSGSGSPLHF
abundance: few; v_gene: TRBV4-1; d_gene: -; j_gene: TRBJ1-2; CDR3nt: TGCGCCAGCAGCTTGACCCGTGGGCGCGGCTATGGCTACACCTTC; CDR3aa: CASSLTRGRGYGYTF
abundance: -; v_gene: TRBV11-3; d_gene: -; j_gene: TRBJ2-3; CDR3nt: TGTGCCAGCAGCTTTCGGACAGAGCCGCCACGGGATACGCAGTATTTT; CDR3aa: CASSFRTEPPRDTQYF
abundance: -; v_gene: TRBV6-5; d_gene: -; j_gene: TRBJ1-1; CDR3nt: TGTGCCAGCAGTTACTCGATGATCGGGGGAGGGACTGAAGCTTTCTTT; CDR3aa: CASSYSMIGGGTEAFF
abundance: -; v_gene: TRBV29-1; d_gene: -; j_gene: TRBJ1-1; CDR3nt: TGCAGCGTTGAAACGAGGGGGGGTGAAGCTTTCTTT; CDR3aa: CSVETRGGEAFF
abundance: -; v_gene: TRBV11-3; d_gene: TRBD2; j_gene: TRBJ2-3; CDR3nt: TGTGCCAGCAGCCCGACTAGCGGGGCTCCCACAGATACGCAGTATTTT; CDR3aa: CASSPTSGAPTDTQYF
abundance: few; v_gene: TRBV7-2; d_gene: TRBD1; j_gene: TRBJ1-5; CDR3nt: TGTGCCAGCAGCTCGGACAGGAATCAGCCCCAGCATTTT; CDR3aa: CASSSDRNQPQHF
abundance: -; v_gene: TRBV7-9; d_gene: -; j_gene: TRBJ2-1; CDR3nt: TGTGCCAGCAGCCGCGGCGGCCGGACACACAATGAGCAGTTCTTC; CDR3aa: CASSRGGRTHNEQFF
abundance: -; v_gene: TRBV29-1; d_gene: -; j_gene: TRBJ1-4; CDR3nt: TGCAGCGTCTCTACTCACCTTGCAACTAATGAAAAACTGTTTTTT; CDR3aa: CSVSTHLATNEKLFF
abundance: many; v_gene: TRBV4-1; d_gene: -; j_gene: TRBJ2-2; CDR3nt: TGCGCCAGCAGCCATCTGGACTTAGTACCGGCCGGGACCGGGGAGCTGTTTTTT; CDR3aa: CASSHLDLVPAGTGELFF
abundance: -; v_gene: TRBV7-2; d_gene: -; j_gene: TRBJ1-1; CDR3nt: TGTGCCAGCAGCTTTGGCTTGAACACTGAAGCTTTCTTT; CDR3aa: CASSFGLNTEAFF
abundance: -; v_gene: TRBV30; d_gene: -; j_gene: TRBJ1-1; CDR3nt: TGTGCCTGGACCGAACAGGGGAACACTGAAGCTTTCTTT; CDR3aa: CAWTEQGNTEAFF
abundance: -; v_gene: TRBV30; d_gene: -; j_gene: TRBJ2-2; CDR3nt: TGTGCCTGGAGTGCCCGAAGGGAGCTGTTTTTT; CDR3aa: CAWSARRELFF
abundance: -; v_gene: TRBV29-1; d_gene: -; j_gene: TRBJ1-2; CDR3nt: TGCAGCGTTGAGGATTGGGGTAGTCTTAACTATGGCTACACCTTC; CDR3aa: CSVEDWGSLNYGYTF
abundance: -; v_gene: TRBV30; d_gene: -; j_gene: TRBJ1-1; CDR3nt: TGTGCCTGGAGCCAAACCGCCACTGAAGCTTTCTTT; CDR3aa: CAWSQTATEAFF
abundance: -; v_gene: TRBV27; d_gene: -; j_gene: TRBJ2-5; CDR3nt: TGTGCCAGCAGTTTAGTTTGGGGGGGGCAGGGGACCCAGTACTTC; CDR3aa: CASSLVWGGQGTQYF
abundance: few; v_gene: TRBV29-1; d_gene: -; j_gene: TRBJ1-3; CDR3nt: TGCAGCGTGGGTCCGTCTGGAAACACCATATATTTT; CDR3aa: CSVGPSGNTIYF
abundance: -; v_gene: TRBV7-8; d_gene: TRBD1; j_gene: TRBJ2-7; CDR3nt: TGTGCCAGCAGCTCTTGGGACAGGCGAATCTACGAGCAGTACTTC; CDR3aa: CASSSWDRRIYEQYF
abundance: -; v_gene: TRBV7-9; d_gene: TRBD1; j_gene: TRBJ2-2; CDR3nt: TGTGCCAGCAGCGGAAGGACAGGGAAGAACACCGGGGAGCTGTTTTTT; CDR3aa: CASSGRTGKNTGELFF
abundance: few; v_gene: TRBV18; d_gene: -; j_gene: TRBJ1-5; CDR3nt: TGTGCCAGCTCACCGTTCAGCGACAATCAGCCCCAGCATTTT; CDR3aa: CASSPFSDNQPQHF
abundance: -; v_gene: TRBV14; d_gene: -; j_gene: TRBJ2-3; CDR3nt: TGTGCCAGCAGCCGATCACTGGGACTTTATAGCACAGATACGCAGTATTTT; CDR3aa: CASSRSLGLYSTDTQYF
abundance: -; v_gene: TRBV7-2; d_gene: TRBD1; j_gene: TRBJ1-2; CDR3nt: TGTGCCAGCAGCGCCCGGACAGGGAACTATGGCTACACCTTC; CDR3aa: CASSARTGNYGYTF
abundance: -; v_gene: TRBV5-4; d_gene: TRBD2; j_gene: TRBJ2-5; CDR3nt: TGTGCCAGCAGCCCCGGGGGGGGACTAGCGATGTACCAAGAGACCCAGTACTTC; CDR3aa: CASSPGGGLAMYQETQYF
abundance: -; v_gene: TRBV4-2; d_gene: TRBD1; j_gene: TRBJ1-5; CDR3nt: TGTGCCAGCAGCCAAGAAGGGGGTCAGGGGGGATTTAGCAATCAGCCCCAGCATTTT; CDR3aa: CASSQEGGQGGFSNQPQHF
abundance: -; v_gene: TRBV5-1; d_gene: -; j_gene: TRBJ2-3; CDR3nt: TGCGCCAGCAGCTTCCGTTCAGATACGCAGTATTTT; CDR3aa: CASSFRSDTQYF
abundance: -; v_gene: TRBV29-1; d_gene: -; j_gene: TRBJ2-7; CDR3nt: TGCAGCGTTGAAATGGCAGGCTACGAGCAGTACTTC; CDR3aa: CSVEMAGYEQYF
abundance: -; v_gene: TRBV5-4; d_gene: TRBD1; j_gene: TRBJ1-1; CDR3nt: TGTGCCAGCACCAGACAGGGGACCACTGAAGCTTTCTTT; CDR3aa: CASTRQGTTEAFF
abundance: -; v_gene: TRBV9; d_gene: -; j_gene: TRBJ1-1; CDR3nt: TGTGCCAGCAGCACCTTCGACAGACGGGGTGCTGAAGCTTTCTTT; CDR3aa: CASSTFDRRGAEAFF
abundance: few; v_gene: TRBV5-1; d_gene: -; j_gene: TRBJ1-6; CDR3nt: TGCGCCAGCAGCTTGTACCGGGATAATTCACCCCTCCACTTT; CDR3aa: CASSLYRDNSPLHF
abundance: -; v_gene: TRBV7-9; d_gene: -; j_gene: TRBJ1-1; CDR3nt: TGTGCCAGCAGCTTAACTCAGAACACTGAAGCTTTCTTT; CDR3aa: CASSLTQNTEAFF
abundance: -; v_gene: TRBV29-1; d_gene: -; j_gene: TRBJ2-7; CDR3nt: TGCAGCGTTGCAGGGCAACTATCCTACGAGCAGTACTTC; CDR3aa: CSVAGQLSYEQYF